This T cell receptor beta chain was sequenced during a study of CD8 T cells in ankylosing spondylitis. The study's findings and limits: From matched ankylosing spondylitis synovial fluid, disease-linked clones were reportedly recovered at significantly enriched levels. Some motif variants had been reported before (in reactive arthritis synovial fluid and blood). Characteristic, it appeared, of ankylosing spondylitis blood was a TCR beta motif of seven or eight highly homologous variants.

Preparation of TCR beta libraries was done by quantitative 5'-RACE with molecular barcodes. MiXCR, run by TCRdb on the 5' RACE reads, gives a single entry per CDR3 protein. The table records about 360,000 distinct CDR3 sequences, roughly 15% of them present only once. This clonotype was recorded a few times. Its antigen is as yet unknown. The V gene's germline CDR1 is LGHNA and CDR2 YNFKEQ. The CDR3 is made up of 18 amino acids. The V gene end was trimmed by 1 base and the J gene end by 4 bases; junction bases not matched to a gene: 9. The rearrangement joins TRBV4-2 to TRBJ2-2; TRBD2 matches at 10 bases. The sample was blood, either unsorted or a sorted T cell fraction (not recorded which). The receptor was derived from a male donor with ankylosing spondylitis or in good health (not recorded which). CDR3 nucleotides: TGTGCCAGCAGCCAAGGCGGAGCGGGGGGGCTAGGCACCGGGGAGCTGTTTTTT. Amino acids: CASSQGGAGGLGTGELFF.